These 18 T cell receptor beta chains were sequenced from one sample in a study of post-analysis software for immune sequencing data (dated by TCRdb to between 2015 and 2017). The paper's findings and limits, for the study overall: Significantly higher frequencies in patients than in controls were found for roughly 5 TRBV segments, including TRBV5-6, TRBV5-1 and TRBV20-1.

Libraries were built with PCR. TCRdb shows the sequencer as Illumina HiSeq 2500. To reduce PCR and sequencing biases, unique molecular identifiers were built into the TCR beta cDNA libraries. In-frame beta chains were kept once TCRdb had trimmed the public reads at Q25 with fastp and called clones with MiXCR. Each entry is one CDR3 protein sequence, shown with its most common DNA and genes. The sample records around 250,000 distinct CDR3 sequences, 30% to 45% of which are singletons. The ten largest clones represent 4% to 5.5% of the sample. Which antigens these TCRs recognize remains unknown. The specimen was blood. Receptors were obtained from a girl under 18 with multiple sclerosis.

This clonotype was observed at least ten times. The J gene is TRBJ2-1, the V gene TRBV20-1; the match to TRBD1 covers 7 bases. Germline V lookup: CDR1 DFQATT, CDR2 SNEGSKA (reference sequence). Losses at the gene ends were 5 bases for V and 10 bases for J; bases not matched to a gene: 23. The length of the CDR3 is 17 residues. The CDR3 sequence is CSALNSRLQGVGKEQFF. For the CDR3, the DNA is TGCAGTGCTTTGAACAGTCGGCTCCAGGGGGTGGGTAAGGAGCAGTTCTTC.

This clonotype showed up many times. The chain combines TRBV6-4 with TRBJ2-1; 7 bases map to TRBD1. Germline values: CDR1 MRHNA, CDR2 SNTAGT. V dropped 3 bases and J dropped 3; count of bases not matched to a gene: 5. The CDR3 is 15 residues long. The CDR3 DNA is TGTGCCAGCAGTGAGGAAACAGGGGTCTACAATGAGCAGTTCTTC. Translating gives CASSEETGVYNEQFF.

This clonotype occurred many times. The chain employs TRBV28 and TRBJ2-5, with 7 positions matching TRBD1. Germline V gene sequence: CDR1 MDHEN, CDR2 SYDVKM. The CDR3 covers 14 residues. Unmatched junction bases numbered 4, after V lost 4 bases and J lost 2 bases. The CDR3 bases are TGTGCCAGCAGTTCCGGGACAGTTCAAGAGACCCAGTACTTC. Its translation is CASSSGTVQETQYF. Full variable domain (missing parts from reference TRBV28 and TRBJ2-5): DVKVTQSSRYLVKRTGEKVFLECVQDMDHENMFWYRQDPGLGLRLIYFSYDVKMKEKGDIPEGYSVSREKKERFSLILESASTNQTSMYLCASSSGTVQETQYFGPGTRLLVL.

In this sample, this clonotype turned up a few times. This chain links TRBV5-5 with TRBJ2-1; 11 nucleotides line up with TRBD1. Trimming cost V 9 bases and J 9 bases; bases outside gene matches: 8. The V gene's germline CDR1 is SGHKS and CDR2 YYEKEE (reference sequence). The CDR3 loop spans 13 amino acids. The CDR3 DNA follows: TGTGCCACCTCGGGGACAGGGGGAGGTGAGCAGTTCTTC. As protein: CATSGTGGGEQFF.

With regard to this clonotype: A much bigger clone sits one base away, suggesting this may be a read error. The gene calls are TRBV12-3 or TRBV12-4 and TRBJ2-5; weak D call: TRBD2 (5 bases). The CDR3 is 15 residues long. CDR3 bases: TGTGCCAACAGTTCCTCTAGCAATGGTCGGGAGACCCAGTACTTC. Translation: CANSSSSNGRETQYF.

CDR3 sequence (DNA): TGCAGCGGGGGGACAGGGAATCATTACGAGCAGTACTTC. Its protein product is CSGGTGNHYEQYF. The chain employs TRBV29-1 and TRBJ2-7; 9 bases line up with TRBD1. The germline V gene encodes CDR1 SQVTM and CDR2 ANQGSEA. V was clipped by 7 bases and J by 4 bases; unmatched bases: 8. This CDR3 region has 13 residues.

This clonotype came up a few times. V and J are TRBV27 and TRBJ2-3, with 7 bases lining up with TRBD2. V lost 2 bases and J lost 4; bases outside the gene matches: 6. CDR3 length: 15 amino acids. Germline V gene data show CDR1 as MNHEY and CDR2 as SMNVEV (reference sequence). CDR3 loop: CASSLSGLDADTQYF. For the CDR3, the DNA is TGTGCCAGCAGTTTAAGTGGACTAGATGCAGATACGCAGTATTTT.

This clonotype was recorded once. Mismatch with germline at one junction end may stem from a read error. The V gene is TRBV6-5, the J gene TRBJ2-5; a weak D match, TRBD1 (6 bases). The CDR3 loop spans 15 amino acids. In germline, CDR1 is MNHEY, CDR2 SVGAGI. CDR3 DNA sequence: TGTGCCAACAGTCCCTTCAGGGGCTCCTACAATGAGCAGTACTTC. Translation gives CANSPFRGSYNEQYF.

The table lists this clonotype with a count of one. The chain combines TRBV25-1 with TRBJ2-1, with D possibly being TRBD1 (5 bases). Germline V gene data show CDR1 as MGHDK and CDR2 as SYGVNS. This CDR3 spans 9 amino acids. V was cut by 9 bases and J by 9 bases, with 6 bases left in between. The CDR3 nucleotides read TGTGCCAGGGACATTGAGCAGTTCTTC. Its translation: CARDIEQFF.

This clonotype was seen repeatedly, ten times or more. This chain connects TRBV20-1 to TRBJ1-5; D remains unclear. CDR3 length: 15 amino acids. V lost 0 bases and J 0 bases, leaving 9 bases between the germline ends. CDR1 is DFQATT and CDR2 is SNEGSKA in the germline V gene (reference sequence). DNA of the CDR3: TGCAGTGCTAGAGATCGCGAATATAGCAATCAGCCCCAGCATTTT. Its protein product is CSARDREYSNQPQHF.

This clonotype was found a few times. The V call is TRBV12-3 or TRBV12-4, the J call TRBJ1-1; D is perhaps TRBD1 (6 bases). The CDR3 runs to 13 residues. The V and J ends lost 5 bases and 6 bases respectively, with 13 bases between them. The CDR3 protein is CASSAGHYAEAFF. Written as DNA, the CDR3 is TGTGCCAGCAGTGCGGGACATTACGCTGAAGCTTTCTTT.

With regard to this clonotype: A read error may explain this, as a much larger clone is one base away. The chain joins TRBV19 to TRBJ2-1, with D unresolved. This CDR3 spans 14 amino acids. V dropped 1 base and J dropped 6 bases, with 10 bases sitting between them. Germline CDR1 reads LNHDA; CDR2 reads SQIVND (reference sequence). The DNA for the CDR3 is TGTGCCAGTAGTATAGGGGCTTTGTTCAATGAGCAGTTCTTC. Translating it yields CASSIGALFNEQFF.

This chain connects TRBV20-1 to TRBJ2-4; D ambiguous. V dropped 6 bases and J dropped 0 bases, with 15 bases sitting between them. Germline assignment: CDR1 DFQATT and CDR2 SNEGSKA (reference sequence). The CDR3 loop spans 15 amino acids. As DNA, the CDR3 is TGCAGTGCCCCGTCGTCAGACCTAGCCAAAAACATTCAGTACTTC. The encoded protein is CSAPSSDLAKNIQYF.

This clonotype showed up many times. The chain couples TRBV7-8 to TRBJ2-3; 9 bases align to TRBD2. Germline V gene sequence: CDR1 SGHVS, CDR2 FQNEAQ. Losses at the gene ends were 3 bases for V and 2 bases for J; bases not matched to a gene: 9. This CDR3 is 17 amino acids long. The CDR3 bases are TGTGCCAGCAGCTTGAAAGGACTAGCGAGAACCACAGATACGCAGTATTTT. Amino acid sequence: CASSLKGLARTTDTQYF.

This clonotype was detected many times. The V gene is TRBV19, the J gene TRBJ1-6; D remains unclear. CDR1 LNHDA and CDR2 SQIVND come from the germline V gene (reference sequence). There are 14 residues in the CDR3. Between the trimmed V and J ends, which lost 3 bases and 5 bases, there was a span of 8 bases. In DNA, the CDR3 is TGTGCCAGTAGTATGAAACGTGATAATTCACCCCTCCACTTT. As protein: CASSMKRDNSPLHF.

This clonotype was detected many times. This rearrangement joins TRBV5-1 to TRBJ2-1; TRBD2 agrees at 11 bases. The CDR3 extends over 18 amino acids. V shed 0 bases, J shed 3 bases, and the junction held 8 bases outside the gene matches. Germline lookup yields CDR1 SGHRS and CDR2 YFSETQ. CDR3 protein: CASSLGLMGLADYNEQFF. In nucleotides, the CDR3 is TGCGCCAGCAGCTTGGGGTTGATGGGACTAGCGGACTACAATGAGCAGTTCTTC.

As to this clonotype: This may be a read error, as it is one base from a much larger clone. V gene TRBV7-2 combines with J gene TRBJ1-6, with 10 bases matching TRBD1. Germline lookup yields CDR1 SGHTA and CDR2 FQGNSA. The CDR3 covers 16 residues. The J segment lost 9 bases and the V segment lost 5 bases, leaving 10 bases of the junction unmatched. This chain's CDR3 is CASSPAGTGVGSPLHF. The CDR3 nucleotides read TGTGCCAGCAGCCCTGCCGGGACAGGGGTGGGTTCACCCCTCCACTTT. The full variable domain, its missing parts supplied by reference TRBV7-2 and TRBJ1-6, is GAGVSQSPSNKVTEKGKDVELRCDPISGHTALYWYRQSLGQGLEFLIYFQGNSAPDKSGLPSDRFSAERTGGSVSTLTIQRTQQEDSAVYLCASSPAGTGVGSPLHFGNGTRLTVT.

This clonotype appeared many times. CDR3 coding DNA: TGTGCCAGCAGCCTGACTAGGAGAGAGACCCAGTACTTC. This gives the protein CASSLTRRETQYF. This chain uses TRBV7-8 with TRBJ2-5, with a possible D match to TRBD2 (6 bases). The CDR3 covers 13 residues. Trimming took off 5 bases at V and 4 bases at J, with 11 bases between the two ends. The germline CDR1 and CDR2 sequences are SGHVS and FQNEAQ.